This entry is about one T cell receptor (beta chain). The antigen remains undetermined. Clones were sequenced by immunoSEQ multiplex PCR, and TCRdb holds only the in-frame ones, with some missing. Seen here are about 2 million clones, around 95% observed once, and the top ten hold 0.1% to 0.15%. The sample belongs to a study of shared clonotypes between healthy human individuals. Study results and limitations: Naive subsets tended to show greater estimated richness than memory subsets.

Sequenced: naive CD4+ T cells sorted from blood. Documented subset: CD45RA+ positively selected. The receptor was isolated from a man younger than 35 in good health.

Here the CDR3 reads CATGFGDTQYF. The CDR3 region has the DNA TGTGCCACCGGGTTCGGGGATACGCAGTATTTT. This chain joins TRBV25-1 and TRBJ2-3; D is ambiguous. This CDR3 has 11 residues. Trimming removed 10 bases from V and 6 bases from J, with 11 bases in between. In germline, CDR1 is MGHDK, CDR2 SYGVNS.